This TCR beta chain was recorded in a study of blood T cell repertoires in COVID-19. About the study: Material from acute and convalescent COVID-19 was sourced from the United States, Italy and Spain. The cDNA or gDNA used as material had been derived from T cells, B-cell-depleted T cells, or PBMCs.

V lost 5 bases, J lost 2 bases, and 11 bases stayed unmatched. Germline CDR1 is SEHNR and CDR2 is FQNEAQ (reference sequence). The CDR3 has 16 residues. Per the authors' pipeline: Nucleated cell number was recorded as an estimate derived from reference gene primer amplification. This table comes from immunoSEQ multiplex PCR, and its TCRdb copy is limited to in-frame clones, with some not included. V and J calls and clone size are copied from that table; D and trimming were computed from the DNA. The sample contains over 45,000 clones, around 84% of which appear only once. Sequenced: peripheral blood. The gene calls are TRBV7-9 and TRBJ1-1; the match to TRBD1 covers 7 bases. This clonotype was obtained from a human donor in a cohort sampled during active or convalescent COVID-19. The CDR3 region has the DNA TGTGCCAGCAGCAACAGGGGACAGTCCCCAAACACTGAAGCTTTCTTT. It encodes CASSNRGQSPNTEAFF.